The rows below give T cell receptor beta chains drawn from one sample of a study of cytomegalovirus exposure and HLA in healthy donors. Generated by immunoSEQ multiplex PCR, the TCRdb table keeps only in-frame clones and is missing some. The data contain around 200,000 clones, roughly 79% of them singletons. Material for sequencing was PBMCs. Receptors were obtained from a man aged 30 to 39 in good health and CMV-seronegative. CDR3s include the opening cysteine and the closing phenylalanine or tryptophan. Each record gives: clone size, V gene, CDR3 protein. Size is omitted from some rows. Given values are once, few, many or a class for expanded clones.

once TRBV4-1 CASSQTIRGYGYTF
NA TRBV29-1 CSVYDSSRTDTQYF
once TRBV5-4 CASSFAGGNEQFF
NA TRBV6-6 CASSYLGLDSETQYF
few TRBV2 CASRYGQELGNQPQHF
NA TRBV4-1 CASSQPGTGGGGYTF
few TRBV28 CASSLWGLAGGIDEQFF
NA TRBV5-1 CASSFPGSDTQYF
NA TRBV19 CASSSQGALRNQPQHF
NA TRBV19 CASSMGGLAGIYEQYF
NA TRBV15 CATSRDKWPGLYEQYF
once TRBV6-4 CASSPRDSYNEQFF
NA TRBV10-1 CASSGTVWTDTQYF
NA TRBV28 CASTTTNEQFF